The clone carrying this TCR beta chain came up a few times. This CDR3 is 12 amino acids long. Between the trimmed V and J ends, which lost 8 bases and 1 base, there was a span of 11 bases. From germline, CDR1 is SQVTM and CDR2 ANQGSEA. Total RNA was isolated from each sample in quantities of at least 6 micrograms. A sample-barcoded 5' primer and a J-beta primer mix were used in a second PCR of roughly 7 to 11 cycles. Every single cDNA molecule received a tag from a template-switch adaptor with 12 random nucleotides. Each CDR3 protein is one row after TCRdb ran MiXCR on the 5' RACE reads. The data contain roughly 2 million distinct CDR3 sequences, roughly 49% of them singletons. This entry comes from a study of blood T cells in healthy people across ages.

Sample: blood. The clonotype was recovered from a woman in her thirties or forties in good health. This chain links TRBV29-1 with TRBJ1-1; D uncertain. The CDR3 reads CSSRLWNTEAFF. The CDR3 nucleotides are TGCAGCTCAAGACTCTGGAACACTGAAGCTTTCTTT. The full variable domain, completed using reference TRBV29-1 and TRBJ1-1, is SAVISQKPSRDICQRGTSLTIQCQVDSQVTMMFWYRQQPGQSLTLIATANQGSEATYESGFVIDKFPISRPNLTFSTLTVSNMSPEDSSIYLCSSRLWNTEAFFGQGTRLTVV.